A selection of T cell receptor beta chains follows, all from one sample in a study of cytomegalovirus exposure and HLA in healthy donors. The repertoire was sequenced with immunoSEQ multiplex PCR; TCRdb's copy has only in-frame clones and lacks some. The data show 100,000 to 150,000 clones, roughly 71% seen once. What was sequenced was PBMCs. The source of these receptors is a woman in her thirties or forties in good health and CMV-seropositive. CDR3s include the opening cysteine and the closing phenylalanine or tryptophan. The D gene is left open where the match is weak. Rows give clone size only sometimes, using once, few, many, or a class for an expanded clone.

v_call,clone_size,d_call,j_call,cdr3_aa,cdr3_nt
TRBV19,.,TRBD2,TRBJ2-1,CASSPIAGLRNEQFF,TGTGCCAGTAGCCCCATAGCGGGATTACGGAATGAGCAGTTCTTC
TRBV4-3,.,TRBD2,TRBJ2-1,CASSFGTSGYNEQFF,TGCGCCAGCAGCTTCGGGACTAGCGGGTACAATGAGCAGTTCTTC
TRBV19,.,.,TRBJ1-5,CASSQGGGAARPQHF,TGTGCCAGTAGCCAGGGAGGGGGGGCCGCTCGGCCCCAGCATTTT
TRBV6-4,.,TRBD2,TRBJ2-3,CASSTSGSTDTQYF,TGTGCCAGCAGTACTAGCGGTAGCACAGATACGCAGTATTTT
TRBV28,.,TRBD1,TRBJ2-2,CASSPNTPTGAGELFF,TGTGCCAGCAGTCCGAATACCCCTACAGGGGCCGGGGAGCTGTTTTTT
TRBV5-1,.,.,TRBJ1-6,CASSLVAAGNSPLHF,TGCGCCAGCAGCTTGGTAGCGGCCGGTAATTCACCCCTCCACTTT
TRBV29-1,.,TRBD1,TRBJ1-3,CSVDGQGGGNTIYF,TGCAGCGTCGACGGACAGGGCGGTGGAAACACCATATATTTT
TRBV5-4,.,.,TRBJ1-1,CASSLGTRTEAFF,TGTGCCAGCAGCTTGGGCACTCGAACTGAAGCTTTCTTT
TRBV5-1,.,.,TRBJ2-7,CASRPLGGEQYF,TGCGCCAGCAGACCTCTAGGAGGCGAGCAGTACTTC
TRBV7-3,few,TRBD2,TRBJ2-1,CASSQVAGGSIEQFF,TGTGCCAGCAGCCAAGTAGCGGGGGGGTCTATTGAGCAGTTCTTC
TRBV9,.,TRBD1,TRBJ2-3,CASSPRQGRVTDTQYF,TGTGCCAGCAGCCCTCGACAGGGTCGAGTGACAGATACGCAGTATTTT
TRBV9,.,TRBD2,TRBJ2-1,CASSVSPITGGQRTNEQFF,TGTGCCAGCAGCGTATCTCCCATAACGGGGGGGCAAAGGACGAATGAGCAGTTCTTC
TRBV19,.,.,TRBJ1-6,CASSPGLNSPLHF,TGTGCCAGTAGTCCGGGGTTAAATTCACCCCTCCACTTT
TRBV29-1,.,.,TRBJ2-1,CSVVATLNVGEQFF,TGCAGCGTCGTCGCCACCCTCAACGTCGGTGAGCAGTTCTTC
TRBV5-1,.,.,TRBJ2-7,CASSFQGGNYEQYF,TGCGCCAGCAGCTTTCAGGGTGGTAACTACGAGCAGTACTTC
TRBV28,.,.,TRBJ1-1,CAVNKNTEAFF,TGTGCCGTAAACAAGAACACTGAAGCTTTCTTT
TRBV6-5,once,.,TRBJ1-6,CASSYQGFNSPLHF,TGTGCCAGCAGTTACCAGGGATTTAATTCACCCCTCCACTTT
TRBV6-1,.,.,TRBJ2-7,CASSVAGTYEQYF,TGTGCCAGCAGTGTTGCAGGGACCTACGAGCAGTACTTC
TRBV6-4,.,.,TRBJ2-1,CASSQDLTIYNEQFF,TGTGCCAGCAGTCAGGACTTGACGATCTACAATGAGCAGTTCTTC
TRBV28,once,TRBD2,TRBJ2-1,CASSSLGGLSTSSYNEQFF,TGTGCCAGCAGTTCCCTGGGGGGACTATCGACAAGCTCCTACAATGAGCAGTTCTTC
TRBV29-1,.,.,TRBJ2-1,CSVDAGTRAYNEQFF,TGCAGCGTTGATGCCGGGACAAGGGCATACAATGAGCAGTTCTTC
TRBV4-3,.,.,TRBJ2-1,CASSPREGAVNEQFF,TGCGCCAGCAGCCCCCGAGAGGGTGCGGTAAATGAGCAGTTCTTC
TRBV27,.,TRBD1,TRBJ1-5,CASSRQGLGNQPQHF,TGTGCCAGCAGTCGACAGGGGTTGGGCAATCAGCCCCAGCATTTT
TRBV9,once,.,TRBJ2-7,CASSVGASTYEQYF,TGTGCCAGCAGCGTAGGAGCGTCGACCTACGAGCAGTACTTC
TRBV19,.,.,TRBJ1-2,CATSPTGNGNYGYTF,TGTGCCACCTCCCCCACGGGAAATGGGAACTATGGCTACACCTTC
TRBV4-3,.,TRBD1,TRBJ1-1,CASSQGGQFNTEAFF,TGCGCCAGCAGCCAAGGGGGACAGTTCAACACTGAAGCTTTCTTT
TRBV2,.,.,TRBJ2-1,CASSEAQYNEQFF,TGTGCCAGCAGTGAGGCCCAGTACAATGAGCAGTTCTTC
TRBV6-5,.,.,TRBJ1-1,CASTRGNTEAFF,TGTGCCAGCACCAGGGGGAACACTGAAGCTTTCTTT
TRBV6-5,.,TRBD1,TRBJ1-4,CASSYSPGTASEKLFF,TGTGCCAGCAGTTACTCGCCCGGGACAGCGTCTGAAAAACTGTTTTTT
TRBV28,.,.,TRBJ2-7,CASSLIYRSSYEQYF,TGTGCCAGCAGTTTAATTTACAGAAGCTCCTACGAGCAGTACTTC
TRBV6-6,.,.,TRBJ2-7,CASEGSRSYEQYF,TGTGCCAGCGAGGGCAGTCGCTCCTACGAGCAGTACTTC
TRBV10-3,.,.,TRBJ1-4,CAISVAGGREKLFF,TGTGCCATCAGCGTGGCAGGAGGACGGGAAAAACTGTTTTTT
TRBV19,.,TRBD2,TRBJ2-7,CASSIGEGYEQYF,TGTGCCAGTAGTATAGGGGAGGGTTACGAGCAGTACTTC
TRBV2,.,.,TRBJ1-3,CASSEARSLSGNTIYF,TGTGCCAGCAGTGAAGCGCGAAGCCTCTCTGGAAACACCATATATTTT
TRBV9,once,.,TRBJ1-3,CASSAQRGSGNTIYF,TGTGCCAGCAGCGCCCAACGGGGAAGTGGAAACACCATATATTTT
TRBV7-9,.,TRBD1,TRBJ1-1,CASSSQPGQGVLNTEAFF,TGTGCCAGCAGCTCTCAACCGGGACAGGGAGTCCTGAACACTGAAGCTTTCTTT
TRBV27,.,.,TRBJ2-7,CASRLGGEQYF,TGTGCCAGCAGACTAGGGGGCGAGCAGTACTTC
TRBV7-3,.,.,TRBJ2-5,CASSRGSTETQYF,TGTGCCAGCAGCCGGGGAAGTACCGAGACCCAGTACTTC
TRBV19,few,TRBD1,TRBJ1-2,CASSTQQGIVPYGYTF,TGTGCCAGTAGTACCCAACAGGGGATTGTACCCTATGGCTACACCTTC
TRBV4-1,.,.,TRBJ1-1,CASSQLQGFTEAFF,TGCGCCAGCAGCCAGTTACAGGGATTTACTGAAGCTTTCTTT
TRBV7-8,.,TRBD1,TRBJ2-7,CASSPTGTGNEQYF,TGTGCCAGCAGCCCAACCGGGACAGGAAACGAGCAGTACTTC
TRBV7-3,.,TRBD1,TRBJ2-6,CASKGQGGVLTF,TGTGCCAGCAAGGGACAGGGGGGCGTCCTGACTTTC
TRBV20-1,.,.,TRBJ2-7,CSANRGGEQYF,TGCAGTGCGAACAGAGGAGGGGAGCAGTACTTC